These T cell receptor beta chains were read from a single sample in a study of T cell responses to AZD1222 COVID-19 vaccine. Generated by immunoSEQ multiplex PCR, the TCRdb table keeps only in-frame clones and is missing some. The data contain 120,000 or so clones, roughly 89% of them seen just once; the ten biggest clones take up 4% to 4.5%. The source was peripheral blood, collected on day 0 of AZD1222 vaccination. These receptors came from an adult in good health. The CDR3 runs from the conserved cysteine through the conserved F or W. D genes are given only for firm matches. Size is stated for part of the rows, as once, few or many counts, or as a class when the clone is expanded.

D: NA
V: TRBV7-6
J: TRBJ1-1
size: NA
CDR3: CASSEGRNTEAFF
DNA: TGTGCCAGCAGCGAGGGGAGGAACACTGAAGCTTTCTTT

D: TRBD1
V: TRBV3-1/TRBV3-2
J: TRBJ2-7
size: NA
CDR3: CASSQAHRGRLRPYEQYF
DNA: TGTGCCAGCAGCCAAGCCCACAGGGGGCGTCTACGGCCATACGAGCAGTACTTC

D: NA
V: TRBV12-3/TRBV12-4
J: TRBJ2-7
size: NA
CDR3: CASSPGVYEQYF
DNA: TGTGCCAGCAGCCCTGGGGTGTACGAGCAGTACTTC

D: NA
V: TRBV6-5
J: TRBJ1-3
size: NA
CDR3: CASSRGSSGNTIYF
DNA: TGTGCCAGCTCCAGGGGAAGCTCTGGAAACACCATATATTTT

D: TRBD1
V: TRBV11-1
J: TRBJ1-1
size: NA
CDR3: CASSQRQGRAFF
DNA: TGTGCCAGCAGCCAACGACAGGGTCGGGCTTTCTTT

D: TRBD2
V: TRBV7-2
J: TRBJ2-6
size: NA
CDR3: CASSFLLGTSGAGANVLTF
DNA: TGTGCCAGCAGCTTTCTTTTGGGGACTAGCGGGGCCGGGGCCAACGTCCTGACTTTC

D: NA
V: TRBV7-8
J: TRBJ2-2
size: NA
CDR3: CASSPRVTTGELFF
DNA: TGTGCCAGCAGTCCTAGGGTTACGACCGGGGAGCTGTTTTTT

D: TRBD1
V: TRBV5-4
J: TRBJ2-5
size: NA
CDR3: CASSLWQGVLGQGSQETQYF
DNA: TGTGCCAGCAGCTTGTGGCAAGGGGTCCTCGGACAGGGATCCCAAGAGACCCAGTACTTC

D: TRBD1
V: TRBV3-1/TRBV3-2
J: TRBJ1-3
size: NA
CDR3: CASSQGQGTYF
DNA: TGTGCCAGCAGCCAAGGACAGGGAACATATTTT

D: NA
V: TRBV6-2/TRBV6-3
J: TRBJ2-6
size: NA
CDR3: CASSYTNSGANVLTF
DNA: TGTGCCAGCAGTTACACCAACTCTGGGGCCAACGTCCTGACTTTC

D: TRBD1
V: TRBV7-2
J: TRBJ1-2
size: NA
CDR3: CASSLAPRGPSQGGYTF
DNA: TGTGCCAGCAGCTTAGCCCCCAGGGGGCCTTCCCAAGGTGGCTACACCTTC

D: TRBD2
V: TRBV6-5
J: TRBJ2-5
size: NA
CDR3: CASTGAGGPRETQYF
DNA: TGTGCCAGCACGGGAGCGGGAGGGCCCAGGGAGACCCAGTACTTC

D: TRBD2
V: TRBV7-2
J: TRBJ2-7
size: NA
CDR3: CASSPRRGLSVLEQYF
DNA: TGTGCCAGCAGTCCCCGAAGGGGACTAAGCGTCCTCGAGCAGTACTTC

D: TRBD1
V: TRBV6-1
J: TRBJ2-2
size: NA
CDR3: CASSDPRDSVFGELFF
DNA: TGTGCCAGCAGTGACCCCCGGGACAGCGTTTTCGGGGAGCTGTTTTTT

D: NA
V: TRBV5-1
J: TRBJ2-2
size: NA
CDR3: CASSPLVTNTGELFF
DNA: TGCGCCAGCAGCCCCCTCGTGACGAACACCGGGGAGCTGTTTTTT

D: TRBD1
V: TRBV2
J: TRBJ1-3
size: NA
CDR3: CASSVDRGSGNTIYF
DNA: TGTGCCAGCAGTGTGGACAGGGGCTCTGGAAACACCATATATTTT

D: NA
V: TRBV12-5
J: TRBJ2-1
size: once
CDR3: CASGSGQTDNEQFF
DNA: TGTGCTAGTGGTTCAGGCCAGACAGACAATGAGCAGTTCTTC

D: NA
V: TRBV5-1
J: TRBJ2-7
size: NA
CDR3: CASSTKQASSSYEQYF
DNA: TGCGCCAGCAGCACAAAACAGGCGAGTAGCTCCTACGAGCAGTACTTC

D: NA
V: TRBV12-2
J: TRBJ1-5
size: NA
CDR3: CASRLARDQPQHF
DNA: TGTGCAAGTCGCTTAGCGCGAGACCAGCCCCAGCATTTT

D: NA
V: TRBV3-1/TRBV3-2
J: TRBJ1-2
size: NA
CDR3: CASSQESVAGYTF
DNA: TGTGCCAGCAGCCAAGAATCTGTGGCTGGCTACACCTTC